These T cell receptor beta chains were read from a single sample in a study of T cell changes during pregnancy in multiple sclerosis. Repertoires were generated with immunoSEQ multiplex PCR, while TCRdb's copy carries only in-frame clones and drops some. The sample lists about 59,000 clones, roughly 90% occurring once. This specimen was peripheral blood, taken in the third trimester of pregnancy. The receptors were sampled from a female donor in good health, enrolled as a control in a pregnancy study. Each CDR3 is given with its conserved first and last residue. Fields, in order: clone size, D gene, V gene, J gene, CDR3 protein, CDR3 DNA. The D gene is left open where the match is weak. Clone size is stated in some rows and not others, as once, few, many or a class when expanded.

-	TRBD1	TRBV7-2	TRBJ1-5	CASSLRDRGGQPQHF	TGTGCCAGCAGCCTCCGAGACAGGGGAGGACAGCCCCAGCATTTT
-	-	TRBV9	TRBJ2-1	CASSVGGSEYNEQFF	TGTGCCAGCAGCGTAGGAGGGAGTGAGTACAATGAGCAGTTCTTC
-	TRBD1	TRBV7-8	TRBJ1-6	CASSRDRATSPLHF	TGTGCCAGCAGCCGTGACAGGGCAACTTCACCCCTCCACTTT
-	TRBD2	TRBV2	TRBJ2-7	CAFDRGLAGLEQYF	TGTGCCTTCGACCGGGGGCTAGCGGGGCTCGAGCAGTACTTC
-	TRBD1	TRBV19	TRBJ1-5	CASIPGQGRNQPQHF	TGTGCCAGTATTCCGGGACAGGGGCGCAATCAGCCCCAGCATTTT
-	-	TRBV13	TRBJ1-2	CASSVRETVNYGYTF	TGTGCCAGCAGCGTCCGGGAGACAGTTAACTATGGCTACACCTTC
-	TRBD1	TRBV4-1	TRBJ1-1	CASSSPGTGGYTEAFF	TGCGCCAGCAGCTCTCCCGGGACAGGGGGGTACACTGAAGCTTTCTTT
-	TRBD1	TRBV11-2	TRBJ2-5	CASSLDPRQGKETQYF	TGTGCCAGCAGCTTAGACCCCCGACAGGGCAAAGAGACCCAGTACTTC
-	-	TRBV27	TRBJ1-2	CASSPLLGQPYGYTF	TGTGCCAGCAGTCCACTTCTCGGACAGCCCTATGGCTACACCTTC
-	TRBD2	TRBV27	TRBJ2-7	CASSSWTSGRATEQYF	TGTGCCAGCAGTTCTTGGACTAGCGGGAGGGCCACCGAGCAGTACTTC
-	-	TRBV5-1	TRBJ1-1	CASSLTGRGISTEAFF	TGCGCCAGCAGCCTAACGGGGAGGGGCATAAGCACTGAAGCTTTCTTT
-	-	TRBV9	TRBJ1-5	CASSVGANQPQHF	TGTGCCAGCAGCGTAGGGGCAAATCAGCCCCAGCATTTT
few	-	TRBV27	TRBJ2-7	CASSLAQTYEQYF	TGTGCCAGCAGTTTAGCTCAAACTTACGAGCAGTACTTC
once	-	TRBV7-2	TRBJ2-2	CASSPSNTGELFF	TGTGCCAGCAGTCCATCGAACACCGGGGAGCTGTTTTTT
once	TRBD1	TRBV6-1	TRBJ2-7	CASSEAGGWGSAEQYF	TGTGCCAGCAGTGAAGCAGGGGGCTGGGGGTCTGCCGAGCAGTACTTC
-	-	TRBV5-1	TRBJ1-2	CASTPGFSNYGYTF	TGCGCCAGCACCCCGGGATTTTCTAACTATGGCTACACCTTC
-	TRBD1	TRBV2	TRBJ1-1	CASGQGSNTEAFF	TGTGCCAGCGGACAGGGAAGCAACACTGAAGCTTTCTTT
-	TRBD1	TRBV5-6	TRBJ1-6	CASESAGGSYNSPLHF	TGTGCCAGCGAAAGTGCAGGGGGCTCCTATAATTCACCCCTCCACTTT
-	-	TRBV15	TRBJ2-4	CATSSYSGFDIQYF	TGTGCCACCAGCAGTTATAGCGGATTTGACATTCAGTACTTC
-	TRBD2	TRBV7-6	TRBJ2-3	CASSYSGGGGADTQYF	TGTGCCAGCAGCTATAGCGGGGGGGGTGGCGCAGATACGCAGTATTTT
-	-	TRBV6-5	TRBJ1-1	CASSEQGNEAFF	TGTGCCAGCAGTGAACAGGGTAATGAAGCTTTCTTT
-	TRBD1	TRBV7-6	TRBJ2-1	CASSSGTGSYNEQFF	TGTGCCAGCAGTTCCGGGACAGGTTCATACAATGAGCAGTTCTTC